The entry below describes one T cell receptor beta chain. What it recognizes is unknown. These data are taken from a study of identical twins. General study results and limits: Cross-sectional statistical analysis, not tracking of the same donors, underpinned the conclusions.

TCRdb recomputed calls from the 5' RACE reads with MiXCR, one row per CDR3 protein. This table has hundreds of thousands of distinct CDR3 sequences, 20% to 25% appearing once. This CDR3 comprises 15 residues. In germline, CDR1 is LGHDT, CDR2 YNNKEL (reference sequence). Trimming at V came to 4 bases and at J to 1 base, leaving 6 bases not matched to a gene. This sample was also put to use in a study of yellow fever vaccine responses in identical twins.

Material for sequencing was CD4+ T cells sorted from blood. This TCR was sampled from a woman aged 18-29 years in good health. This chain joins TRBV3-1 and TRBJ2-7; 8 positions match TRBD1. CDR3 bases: TGTGCCAGCAGCCGAGCGGACAGGGAATCCTACGAGCAGTACTTC. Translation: CASSRADRESYEQYF.